These 19 T cell receptor beta chains were all obtained from the same sample, sequenced in a study of T cells after yellow fever vaccination. One entry per CDR3 protein results from TCRdb running MiXCR on the 5' RACE reads. This sample yields a few hundred thousand distinct CDR3 sequences, of which approximately 9% are seen a single time; about a sixth belongs to the top ten. This material consisted of PBMCs, taken on the day of the first yellow fever vaccination. These receptor sequences come from a man younger than 35 who received the YFV17D yellow fever vaccine.

This clonotype came up a few times. The chain uses TRBV12-3 or TRBV12-4 and TRBJ2-7; 9 positions match TRBD1. This CDR3 contains 13 residues. The J segment lost 8 bases and the V segment lost 5 bases, leaving 7 bases of the junction unmatched. The DNA for the CDR3 is TGTGCCAGCAGTCCCGGGACAGGGCTTCAGCAGTACGTC. It encodes CASSPGTGLQQYV.

The rearrangement joins TRBV7-9 to TRBJ1-2; TRBD1 is a possible D gene (6 bases). CDR1 is SEHNR, CDR2 FQNEAQ, per germline (reference sequence). The length of the CDR3 is 13 residues. Trimming took 5 bases from V and 7 from J, leaving 14 bases between them. The CDR3: CASSKDRYSGYTF. The CDR3 nucleotides read TGTGCCAGCAGCAAAGACAGGTACTCTGGCTACACCTTC.

The J gene is TRBJ2-7, the V gene TRBV7-2, with no clear D. V was cut by 2 bases and J by 2 bases, with 7 bases left in between. CDR3 length equals 13 residues. Germline V gives CDR1 SGHTA, CDR2 FQGNSA. CDR3 region: CASSLSPPYEQYF. CDR3 nucleotide sequence: TGTGCCAGCAGCTTATCTCCTCCCTACGAGCAGTACTTC.

This chain joins TRBV2 and TRBJ1-1; 12 bases map to TRBD1. Germline CDR1 reads SNHLY; CDR2 reads FYNNEI. After removal of 11 bases from V and 4 bases from J, the junction contained 5 bases not matched to a gene. The CDR3 sequence is 13 residues long. CDR3 residues: CAGAGQGATEAFF. CDR3 bases: TGTGCCGGCGCGGGACAGGGGGCCACTGAAGCTTTCTTT.

Only a few counts were recorded for this clonotype. The gene calls are TRBV5-6 and TRBJ2-7; D possibly corresponds to TRBD2 (5 bases). Germline CDR1 reads SGHDT; CDR2 reads YYEEEE. V lost 0 bases to trimming and J lost 7 bases, with 26 bases between them. The CDR3 covers 18 residues. In DNA form, the CDR3 reads TGTGCCAGCAGCTTGGGAGGGTCCCCCCTACATCTGGAGAGGGAGCAGTACGTC. It yields the protein CASSLGGSPLHLEREQYV.

The chain combines TRBV12-3 or TRBV12-4 with TRBJ2-1; D is unresolved. Trimming left V 5 bases short and J 5 bases short, with 13 bases between. The CDR3 runs to 14 residues. The CDR3 protein is CASSASGRNNEQFF. CDR3 bases: TGTGCCAGCAGTGCTTCTGGTAGGAACAATGAGCAGTTCTTC.

V is TRBV5-6 and J is TRBJ1-2, with TRBD1 matching over 11 bases. This CDR3 region has 13 residues. Germline V lookup: CDR1 SGHDT, CDR2 YYEEEE. Trimming cost V 4 bases and J 8 bases; bases outside gene matches: 4. CDR3 in amino acids: CASSVGTGGGYTF. CDR3 DNA sequence: TGTGCCAGCAGCGTCGGGACAGGGGGGGGCTACACCTTC.

There are a few counts of this clonotype. The chain links TRBV27 to TRBJ2-2; TRBD1 agrees at 8 bases. Per the germline V gene, CDR1 is MNHEY and CDR2 is SMNVEV (reference sequence). CDR3 length: 17 residues. Losses at the gene ends were 1 base for V and 2 bases for J; bases not matched to a gene: 6. This chain's CDR3 is CASSLYSAGGNTGELFF. CDR3 coding DNA: TGTGCCAGCAGTTTATATTCCGCAGGGGGCAACACCGGGGAGCTGTTTTTT.

This clonotype was seen a handful of times. This chain links TRBV4-1 with TRBJ1-1; no clear D gene. Trimming removed 1 base from V and 5 bases from J, with 14 bases in between. The CDR3 has 15 residues. Germline values: CDR1 MGHRA, CDR2 YSYEKL. CDR3 sequence: CASSQVGGGGTEAFF. The DNA for the CDR3 is TGCGCCAGCAGCCAAGTCGGTGGCGGAGGGACTGAAGCTTTCTTT.

The J gene is TRBJ1-5, the V gene TRBV12-3 or TRBV12-4; TRBD1 matches at 7 bases. J was trimmed by 9 bases and V by 5 bases; bases with no gene match: 10. The CDR3 is 14 amino acids. The CDR3 DNA reads as TGTGCCAGCAGTCAAGGGGGCAAGAGGGGGCCCCAGCATTTT. Its protein is CASSQGGKRGPQHF.

This clonotype showed up just a few times. This chain links TRBV6-1 with TRBJ2-1; 13 bases match TRBD2. The ends lost 11 bases at V and 4 bases at J; junction bases unmatched: 8. The CDR3 is 15 residues long. Germline-derived CDR1 and CDR2 are MNHNS and SASEGT. The CDR3 DNA is TGTGCCGCTCAGGCACTAGCGGGGGGGTACAATGAGCAGTTCTTC. Translated, it gives CAAQALAGGYNEQFF.

This clonotype has just a few counts. The rearrangement links TRBV5-5 to TRBJ2-7; 7 positions match TRBD1. The germline V gene encodes CDR1 SGHKS and CDR2 YYEKEE (reference sequence). The CDR3 contains 13 residues. J gave up 3 bases and V 2 bases, and 2 bases lay outside the gene matches. CDR3 protein: CASSFNRGYEQYV. CDR3 nucleotide sequence: TGTGCCAGCAGCTTTAACAGGGGCTACGAGCAGTACGTC.

The chain recombines TRBV23-1 with TRBJ2-1; D possibly corresponds to TRBD2 (5 bases). TRBV23-1 is filed as an ORF, its function uncertain. Trimming pared 4 bases from V and 9 bases from J, leaving 19 bases between. The CDR3 spans 15 residues. CDR3 in DNA: TGCGCCAGCAGTCTCCCCGCGCCCACGCGGGTTGAGCAGTTCTTC. It encodes CASSLPAPTRVEQFF.

This clonotype was counted only a few times. The chain links TRBV12-3 or TRBV12-4 to TRBJ1-3; D not resolved. This CDR3 contains 16 residues. The germline V and J ends were trimmed by 3 bases and 1 base, with 13 bases remaining between them. The CDR3 nucleotides read TGTGCCAGCAGTTTGGCGGGCCGACCATCTGGAAACACCATATATTTT. Its translation: CASSLAGRPSGNTIYF.

Ten or more counts support this clonotype. CDR3 residues: CASSIRTSYNEQFF. The CDR3, as DNA: TGTGCCAGCAGCATCCGGACTAGCTACAATGAGCAGTTCTTC. The rearrangement joins TRBV7-8 to TRBJ2-1; 7 bases match TRBD2. With 5 bases clipped from V and 3 bases from J, the junction kept 4 bases outside the gene matches. From germline, CDR1 is SGHVS and CDR2 FQNEAQ. CDR3 size: 14 residues.

This clonotype came up a few times. The genes are TRBV15 and TRBJ2-5, with 9 bases that match TRBD2. Germline V gene lookup returns CDR1 LNHNV and CDR2 YYDKDF (reference sequence). The CDR3 covers 19 residues. Trimming cost V 4 bases and J 3 bases; bases outside gene matches: 18. Here the CDR3 reads CATSISMGMVAGAKETQYF. In nucleotides, the CDR3 is TGTGCCACCAGCATTTCGATGGGGATGGTAGCGGGGGCCAAAGAGACCCAGTACTTC.

The gene calls are TRBV5-5 and TRBJ2-1; no firm D call. Germline values: CDR1 SGHKS, CDR2 YYEKEE (reference sequence). This CDR3 comprises 15 residues. V was cut by 4 bases and J by 5 bases, with 16 bases left in between. The CDR3 sequence is CASSTARRPNNEQFF. The CDR3 nucleotides read TGTGCCAGCAGCACCGCCCGAAGACCGAACAATGAGCAGTTCTTC.

This clonotype was observed a few times. The chain uses TRBV7-9 and TRBJ1-6, with D possibly TRBD1 on 6 matching bases. The V gene lost 3 bases and the J gene lost 14 bases, with 11 bases spanning the gap. CDR1 is SEHNR and CDR2 is FQNEAQ in the germline V gene (reference sequence). This CDR3 is built from 12 residues. The CDR3 protein is CASSFDQGTLHF. As DNA, the CDR3 is TGTGCCAGCAGCTTTGATCAGGGGACCCTCCACTTT.

This clonotype was counted between two and nine times. V is TRBV28 and J is TRBJ2-7; D perhaps matches TRBD1 (6 bases). V was pared by 9 bases and J by 3 bases, with 12 bases between. Germline loops: CDR1 MDHEN, CDR2 SYDVKM. This CDR3 spans 12 amino acids. CDR3 DNA sequence: TGTGCCAGTAGAATAGGGGGCTACGAGCAGTACGTC. Amino acid sequence: CASRIGGYEQYV.